This T cell receptor beta chain was documented in a study of Ad26.COV2.S vaccination and SARS-CoV-2 variants. Profiled with immunoSEQ multiplex PCR; TCRdb holds only in-frame clones, not every one. This table holds about 500,000 clones, roughly 87% found once. The treatment denotes: 19 received Ad26.COV2.S at low or high dose, single or two shots; about five received placebo; per-sample allocation not given. The study sampled participants on day 63 after the first vaccine or placebo injection. Concerning this clone itself: The antigen remains undetermined.

CDR1 is SEHNR and CDR2 is FQNEAQ in the germline V gene (reference sequence). This CDR3 is 14 amino acids long. V lost 2 bases to trimming and J lost 5 bases, with 9 bases between them. Whole-study findings and limits: People who got the vaccine had more spike-specific TCR breadth than people who got placebo. Non-spike TCR breadth showed similarity between vaccine and placebo recipients.

The rearrangement uses TRBV7-9 and TRBJ1-4; weak D call: TRBD1 (6 bases). This receptor was identified in a person between 18 and 65 years old who received the Ad26.COV2.S COVID-19 vaccine or a placebo. Sequenced here: peripheral blood, sampled in a trial of Ad26.COV2.S vaccine versus placebo. The CDR3 sequence is CASSLRGGNEKLFF. In DNA form, the CDR3 reads TGTGCCAGCAGCTTAAGGGGGGGCAATGAAAAACTGTTTTTT.